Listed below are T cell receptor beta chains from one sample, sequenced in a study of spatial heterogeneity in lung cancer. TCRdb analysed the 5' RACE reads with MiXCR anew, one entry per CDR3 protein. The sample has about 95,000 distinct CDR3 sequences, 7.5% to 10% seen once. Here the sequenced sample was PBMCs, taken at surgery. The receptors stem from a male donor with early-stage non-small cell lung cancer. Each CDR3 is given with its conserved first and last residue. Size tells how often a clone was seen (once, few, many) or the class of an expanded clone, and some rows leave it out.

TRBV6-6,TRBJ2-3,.,CASSYSESRGGDTQYF
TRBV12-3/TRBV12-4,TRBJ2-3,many,CASSRSGGKRDTQYF
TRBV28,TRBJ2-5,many,CASSPPGRETQYF
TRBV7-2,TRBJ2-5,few,CASSFGSGAETQYF
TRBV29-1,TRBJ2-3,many,CSVARDRDTQYF
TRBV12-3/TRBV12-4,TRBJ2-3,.,CASSWQQGYTDTQYF
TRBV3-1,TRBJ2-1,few,CASSQEPGGFGNEQFF
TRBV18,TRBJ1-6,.,CASSTGQGNNSPLHF
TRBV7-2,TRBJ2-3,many,CASSLSGGGDTQYF
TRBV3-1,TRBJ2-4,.,CASSFHPTVAKNIQYF
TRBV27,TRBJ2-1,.,CASTPGGGPYYNEQFF
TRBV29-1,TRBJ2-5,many,CSVRIDRAIETQYF
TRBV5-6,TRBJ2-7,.,CASSRSAYEQHF
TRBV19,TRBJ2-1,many,CASNPLAGGQGEQFF
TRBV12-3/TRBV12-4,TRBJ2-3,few,CASSPRGVSTDTQYF
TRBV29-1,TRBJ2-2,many,CSVAPERRAGELFF
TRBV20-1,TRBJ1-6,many,CSARDRGTGDSPLHF
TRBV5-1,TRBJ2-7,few,CASSHPGLAPHEQYF
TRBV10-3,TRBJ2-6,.,CAIYSGANVLTF
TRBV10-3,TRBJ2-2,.,CATTRDRGYGELFF
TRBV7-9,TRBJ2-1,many,CASSYSRGLEQFF
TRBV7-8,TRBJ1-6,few,CASSLRENNSPLHF
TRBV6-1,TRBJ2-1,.,CASSGTGAGESYNEQFF
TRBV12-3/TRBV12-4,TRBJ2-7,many,CASTPSGLSSYEQYF
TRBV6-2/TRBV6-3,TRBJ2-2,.,CASSRGQVFFGELFF
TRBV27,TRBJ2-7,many,CASSLFGDSFSSYEQYF
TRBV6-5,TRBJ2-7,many,CASSYSINPGQGVYEQYF
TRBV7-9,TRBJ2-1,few,CASSWGSYNEQFF
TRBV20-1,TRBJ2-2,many,CSSQQGHTGELFF
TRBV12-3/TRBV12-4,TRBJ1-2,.,CASRPDRSYGYTF
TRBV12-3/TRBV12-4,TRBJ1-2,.,CASSLAGANYGYTF
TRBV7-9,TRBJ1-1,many,CASSWVKNTEAFF
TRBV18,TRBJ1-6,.,CASSPPGQGDSPLHF
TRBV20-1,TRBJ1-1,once,CSARGRQGETEAFF
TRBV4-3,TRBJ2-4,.,CASSLDRGGPGSYIQYF
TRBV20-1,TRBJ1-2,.,CSALPRGTNYGYTF
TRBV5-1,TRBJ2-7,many,CASSLELGEQYF
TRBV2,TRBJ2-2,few,CASSLTSGSTGELFF
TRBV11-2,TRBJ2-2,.,CASSPRTGSSTGELFF
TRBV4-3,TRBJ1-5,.,CASSLGLHSNQPQHF
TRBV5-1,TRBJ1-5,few,CASSLCPQHF